These 24 T cell receptor beta chains originate from one sample sequenced in a study of blood T cell repertoires in COVID-19. Here immunoSEQ multiplex PCR was the method, and the copy in TCRdb shows in-frame clones only, minus some. The sample has more than 140,000 clones, around 83% seen once. Sample: peripheral blood. The origin of the receptors is a human donor in a cohort sampled during active COVID-19.

The V and J genes are TRBV18 and TRBJ2-1; possible D gene TRBD1, 5 bases. Germline CDR1 and CDR2: KGHSH and LQKENI. The length of the CDR3 is 14 residues. V was cut by 1 base and J by 1 base, with 5 bases left in between. For the CDR3, the DNA is TGTGCCAGCTCACCACAGGGGTCCTACAATGAGCAGTTCTTC. Translated, it gives CASSPQGSYNEQFF.

The rearrangement links TRBV3-1 (or the pseudogene TRBV3-2) to TRBJ2-3, with 8 nucleotides matching TRBD2. V shed 6 bases, J shed 0 bases, and the junction held 11 bases outside the gene matches. Germline-derived CDR1 and CDR2 are LGHDT and YNNKEL (reference sequence). This CDR3 comprises 17 residues. The CDR3 spells CASSWSGGRTSTDTQYF. For the CDR3, the DNA is TGTGCCAGCAGTTGGTCGGGCGGGAGGACTAGCACAGATACGCAGTATTTT.

In its sample, this clone was seen once. The CDR3 loop reads CSVLGQGGYGYTF. The DNA of the CDR3 is TGCAGCGTTCTTGGACAGGGAGGCTATGGCTACACCTTC. The chain joins TRBV29-1 to TRBJ1-2, with 8 nucleotides matching TRBD1. Trimming removed 5 bases from V and 4 bases from J; junction bases left unmatched: 6. Germline V lookup: CDR1 SQVTM, CDR2 ANQGSEA. The CDR3 runs to 13 residues.

The V gene is TRBV5-1, the J gene TRBJ2-3; no clear D. CDR3 length: 15 amino acids. Per germline, CDR1 SGHRS and CDR2 YFSETQ. V lost 1 base, J lost 2 bases, and 11 bases lay in between. The CDR3 DNA follows: TGCGCCAGCAGCTTGTCAGCCACAGACACAGATACGCAGTATTTT. Its protein is CASSLSATDTDTQYF.

V is TRBV19 and J is TRBJ1-1; D perhaps matches TRBD1 (5 bases). This CDR3 has 19 residues. CDR1 and CDR2 (germline): LNHDA, SQIVND (reference sequence). The ends were cut back, 7 bases at V and 3 bases at J, with 30 bases in the middle. As DNA, the CDR3 is TGTGCCAGTACCGAAGGGGTCGGCTTCGCACGGTCTAGGGACACTGAAGCTTTCTTT. Amino acid sequence: CASTEGVGFARSRDTEAFF.

The chain combines TRBV19 with TRBJ2-7, with 12 bases that match TRBD1. The CDR3 loop spans 14 amino acids. Germline-derived CDR1 and CDR2 are LNHDA and SQIVND (reference sequence). Trimming at V came to 4 bases and at J to 2 bases, leaving 0 bases not matched to a gene. CDR3 nucleotide sequence: TGTGCCAGTAGTAGGGACAGGGGGCCCTACGAGCAGTACTTC. Protein product: CASSRDRGPYEQYF.

This clone was seen more than once but under ten times. The V call is TRBV7-9, the J call TRBJ1-4; D unclear. This CDR3 region has 13 residues. The V gene lost 3 bases and the J gene lost 7 bases, with 9 bases spanning the gap. CDR1 and CDR2 (germline): SEHNR, FQNEAQ (reference sequence). In nucleotides, the CDR3 is TGTGCCAGCAGCTTCGACTCGCGTGAAAAACTGTTTTTT. Translation gives CASSFDSREKLFF.

This clone was recorded a few times. The CDR3 DNA sequence: TGTGCCAGATTGGAGTTGGGCTATGGCTACACCTTC. Protein sequence: CARLELGYGYTF. The V gene is TRBV7-2, the J gene TRBJ1-2; no reliable D call. Germline CDR1 reads SGHTA; CDR2 reads FQGNSA. Trimming cost V 9 bases and J 4 bases, with 12 bases left between them. The CDR3 is made up of 12 amino acids.

The chain combines TRBV2 with TRBJ1-2; 8 bases map to TRBD1. There are 12 residues in the CDR3. Per the germline V gene, CDR1 is SNHLY and CDR2 is FYNNEI. After removal of 9 bases from V and 9 bases from J, the junction contained 9 bases not matched to a gene. CDR3 sequence (DNA): TGTGCCAGTATCCCAGGGGGCTGGAGCTACACCTTC. Protein sequence: CASIPGGWSYTF.

This clone was counted between two and nine times. This chain uses TRBV15 with TRBJ1-5; 7 bases match TRBD1. Per germline, CDR1 LNHNV and CDR2 YYDKDF (reference sequence). J gave up 6 bases and V 0 bases, and 5 bases lay outside the gene matches. This CDR3 region has 15 residues. The CDR3 loop reads CATSRDASGGQPQHF. CDR3 DNA sequence: TGTGCCACCAGCAGAGATGCGTCAGGGGGTCAGCCCCAGCATTTT.

DNA for the CDR3: TGTGCCAGCAGTTTATCGGGGGGTTATCAGCCCCAGCATTTT. Translated: CASSLSGGYQPQHF. The V call is TRBV28, the J call TRBJ1-5, with a possible D match to TRBD1 (5 bases). Germline loops: CDR1 MDHEN, CDR2 SYDVKM. This CDR3 comprises 14 residues. V was trimmed by 1 base and J by 5 bases, leaving 9 bases between them.

This chain links TRBV9 with TRBJ2-1, with D maybe TRBD2 (5 bases). The CDR3 is made up of 16 amino acids. Germline V CDR1 and CDR2: SGDLS, YYNGEE. V lost 1 base to trimming and J lost 0 bases, with 11 bases between them. For the CDR3, the DNA is TGTGCCAGCAGCGTAACCGGGGAGAGCTCCTACAATGAGCAGTTCTTC. It translates to CASSVTGESSYNEQFF.

V gene TRBV18 combines with J gene TRBJ2-5; TRBD2 agrees at 7 bases. The CDR3 consists of 13 residues. Germline values: CDR1 KGHSH, CDR2 LQKENI. J lost 4 bases, V lost 3 bases, and 2 bases had no gene match. The CDR3 here is CASSPGLVETQYF. Here the CDR3 DNA reads TGTGCCAGCTCACCCGGACTAGTAGAGACCCAGTACTTC.

Only a few counts were recorded for this clone. The chain links TRBV5-1 to TRBJ2-7; 8 bases agree with TRBD1. V lost 3 bases and J lost 5; bases outside the gene matches: 4. The CDR3 runs 13 residues. Per the germline V gene, CDR1 is SGHRS and CDR2 is YFSETQ. The CDR3 spells CASSWTGFNEQYF. DNA of the CDR3: TGCGCCAGCAGCTGGACAGGGTTCAACGAGCAGTACTTC.

The CDR3 region has the DNA TGCGCCAGCAGCCCGAGGGTGGGAATGAACACTGAAGCTTTCTTT. This encodes CASSPRVGMNTEAFF. The V and J genes are TRBV4-3 and TRBJ1-1; D is undetermined. This CDR3 region has 15 residues. V was pared by 4 bases and J by 0 bases, with 12 bases between. Germline assignment: CDR1 LGHNA and CDR2 YSLEER.

The sample holds many counts of this clone. The chain recombines TRBV28 with TRBJ2-3, with 9 positions matching TRBD2. CDR1 MDHEN and CDR2 SYDVKM come from the germline V gene. V shed 5 bases and J 1 base; nucleotides not matched to a gene: 10. The CDR3 extends over 17 amino acids. DNA for the CDR3: TGTGCCAGCAGTCTCCTAGCGGGACTTCTGCGCACAGATACGCAGTATTTT. Protein product: CASSLLAGLLRTDTQYF.

The chain joins TRBV5-1 to TRBJ2-7, with 10 bases identical to TRBD2. V was clipped by 4 bases and J by 5 bases; unmatched bases: 15. The CDR3 sequence is 17 residues long. Germline V gives CDR1 SGHRS, CDR2 YFSETQ. DNA of the CDR3: TGCGCCAGCAGCCCTGGTAGGATGGCTAGCGGGAGCGACGAGCAGTACTTC. Translated, it gives CASSPGRMASGSDEQYF. The entire variable domain, with the rest obtained from reference TRBV5-1 and TRBJ2-7, is as follows: KAGVTQTPRYLIKTRGQQVTLSCSPISGHRSVSWYQQTPGQGLQFLFEYFSETQRNKGNFPGRFSGRQFSNSRSEMNVSTLELGDSALYLCASSPGRMASGSDEQYFGPGTRLTVT.

The chain recombines TRBV18 with TRBJ2-7, with D possibly TRBD2 on 6 matching bases. V shed 3 bases and J shed 5 bases, with 14 bases lying between them. The CDR3 loop spans 14 amino acids. The V gene's germline CDR1 is KGHSH and CDR2 LQKENI. The CDR3 region is CASSPPGLPHEQYF. CDR3 bases: TGTGCCAGCTCACCTCCGGGACTTCCCCACGAGCAGTACTTC. Full variable domain (rest looked up from reference TRBV18 and TRBJ2-7): NAGVMQNPRHLVRRRGQEARLRCSPMKGHSHVYWYRQLPEEGLKFMVYLQKENIIDESGMPKERFSAEFPKEGPSILRIQQVVRGDSAAYFCASSPPGLPHEQYFGPGTRLTVT.

This CDR3 is CASRRGSRQGSGNIQYF. In DNA form, the CDR3 reads TGTGCCAGCAGAAGGGGATCGAGACAGGGGAGTGGAAACATTCAGTACTTC. The V and J genes are TRBV27 and TRBJ2-4; 8 bases agree with TRBD1. Germline values: CDR1 MNHEY, CDR2 SMNVEV (reference sequence). The CDR3 is made up of 17 amino acids. Trimming cost V 6 bases and J 6 bases; bases outside gene matches: 16.

V and J are TRBV13 and TRBJ2-7; 7 bases line up with TRBD1. J was trimmed by 3 bases and V by 5 bases; bases with no gene match: 7. The germline V gene encodes CDR1 PRHDT and CDR2 FYEKMQ (reference sequence). This CDR3 comprises 14 residues. The CDR3 DNA is TGTGCCAGCAGCACTCCGGACAGGCTCTACGAGCAGTACTTC. Translated, it gives CASSTPDRLYEQYF.

Only a few counts were recorded for this clone. The chain uses TRBV24-1 and TRBJ1-1, with D perhaps matching TRBD1 (6 bases). Germline V gene data show CDR1 as KGHDR and CDR2 as SFDVKD. V lost 9 bases and J lost 1, with 14 bases in between. CDR3 size: 14 residues. CDR3 sequence (DNA): TGTGCCACCGCGCAGGGGTCTGGGAACACTGAAGCTTTCTTT. Its translation is CATAQGSGNTEAFF.

The chain combines TRBV29-1 with TRBJ2-1, with TRBD2 matching over 15 bases. V shed 5 bases and J 7 bases; nucleotides not matched to a gene: 6. Per the germline V gene, CDR1 is SQVTM and CDR2 is ANQGSEA. This CDR3 region has 15 residues. The CDR3 region has the DNA TGCAGCGTTTGGACTAGCGGGAGGGCCGATAATGAGCAGTTCTTC. It codes for CSVWTSGRADNEQFF.

The chain carries TRBV4-2 and TRBJ2-7, with D possibly being TRBD2 (7 bases). There are 14 residues in the CDR3. The ends were cut back, 5 bases at V and 1 base at J, with 12 bases in the middle. CDR1 LGHNA and CDR2 YNFKEQ come from the germline V gene. Here the CDR3 DNA reads TGTGCCAGCAGCGGACAGCGGGATTCCTACGAGCAGTACTTC. Translating it yields CASSGQRDSYEQYF.

The chain recombines TRBV29-1 with TRBJ1-2; no reliable D call. This CDR3 is built from 16 residues. CDR1 and CDR2 from the germline V gene are SQVTM and ANQGSEA. With 6 bases removed from V and 2 bases from J, the gap between germline ends came to 22 bases. CDR3 coding DNA: TGCAGCGTCGACCCCACGTCCGGAGGGTACAACTATGGCTACACCTTC. Translating gives CSVDPTSGGYNYGYTF.